The 9 T cell receptor beta chains presented below share a single source sample, sequenced in a study of blood T cell repertoires in COVID-19. Profiling relied on immunoSEQ multiplex PCR, and the TCRdb table lists in-frame clones only, not all of them. The sample yields a few hundred thousand clones, more than 80% seen once. Sequencing was done on a sample of PBMCs or T cells enriched from blood (not recorded which). The source is a man aged 25-45 years who had recovered from COVID-19.

This sequence joins TRBV12-5 and TRBJ2-2; D is perhaps TRBD2 (6 bases). V dropped 0 bases and J dropped 7 bases, with 12 bases sitting between them. Germline V gene lookup returns CDR1 LGHNT and CDR2 FRNRAP. The CDR3 sequence is 15 residues long. The CDR3 DNA reads as TGTGCTAGTGGTTTGGTAGGGGCGGGGATCGGGGAGCTGTTTTTT. Translated, it gives CASGLVGAGIGELFF.

The chain links TRBV29-1 to TRBJ1-6; D is possibly TRBD1 (6 bases). There are 13 residues in the CDR3. V lost 4 bases and J lost 8, with 12 bases in between. Germline values: CDR1 SQVTM, CDR2 ANQGSEA. The CDR3 nucleotides are TGCAGCGTTGGTTCGTCAGGGGATTCACCCCTCCACTTT. This gives the protein CSVGSSGDSPLHF.

This sequence joins TRBV11-2 and TRBJ1-6; 7 positions agree with TRBD1. Germline-derived CDR1 and CDR2 are SGHAT and FQNNGV. CDR3 length equals 16 residues. J gave up 7 bases and V 4 bases, and 10 bases lay outside the gene matches. CDR3 nucleotides: TGTGCCAGCAGCTCCCTTGGCGGACAGGAGAATTCACCCCTCCACTTT. This encodes CASSSLGGQENSPLHF.

The genes are TRBV7-8 and TRBJ2-6; TRBD1 is a possible D gene (5 bases). CDR3 length equals 19 residues. Deletions cut 4 bases from V and 0 bases from J, with 19 bases between. Germline CDR1 and CDR2: SGHVS and FQNEAQ. CDR3 bases: TGTGCCAGCAGCTCGTCCCGCGCAGGGTTTTCCTCTGGGGCCAACGTCCTGACTTTC. This sequence encodes CASSSSRAGFSSGANVLTF.

This clone has just one count. Written as DNA, the CDR3 is TGTGCCTGGAGGGGGACAGGGCAAGAGACCCAGTACTTC. This gives the protein CAWRGTGQETQYF. The gene calls are TRBV30 and TRBJ2-5; TRBD1 agrees at 9 bases. In germline, CDR1 is GTSNPN, CDR2 SVGIG (reference sequence). J lost 2 bases, V lost 3 bases, and 1 base had no gene match. CDR3 length equals 13 residues.

The chain joins TRBV5-4 to TRBJ2-3, with D possibly matching TRBD2 (5 bases). This CDR3 is 15 amino acids long. Looked up from germline, CDR1 is SGHNT and CDR2 is YYREEE (reference sequence). The V end was cut by 0 bases, the J end by 1 base, with 9 bases between. CDR3 nucleotide sequence: TGTGCCAGCAGCTTGGACGGGATAGGCACAGATACGCAGTATTTT. Its protein product is CASSLDGIGTDTQYF.

The rearrangement uses TRBV4-2 and TRBJ2-3; 11 nucleotides match TRBD2. The CDR3 length is 20 residues. Germline V gives CDR1 LGHNA, CDR2 YNFKEQ. The V gene end was trimmed by 0 bases and the J gene end by 0 bases; junction bases not matched to a gene: 11. CDR3 sequence (DNA): TGTGCCAGCAGCCAAGAGGCTAGCGGGGGGTTAGACTTAAGCACAGATACGCAGTATTTT. This translates into CASSQEASGGLDLSTDTQYF.

The chain links TRBV5-5 to TRBJ2-7; 8 nucleotides line up with TRBD1. The V and J ends lost 4 bases and 4 bases, in that order; junction bases with no gene match: 10. The CDR3 loop spans 15 amino acids. CDR1 is SGHKS and CDR2 is YYEKEE in the germline V gene (reference sequence). The CDR3 DNA reads as TGTGCCAGCAGCCCAGGGGGCCACCCCACTTACGAGCAGTACTTC. This encodes CASSPGGHPTYEQYF. Supplemented by reference TRBV5-5 and TRBJ2-7, the full variable domain reads DAGVTQSPTHLIKTRGQQVTLRCSPISGHKSVSWYQQVLGQGPQFIFQYYEKEERGRGNFPDRFSARQFPNYSSELNVNALLLGDSALYLCASSPGGHPTYEQYFGPGTRLTVT.

CDR3 protein: CASSSRPKQGQHEQFF. For the CDR3, the DNA is TGTGCCAGCAGCTCACGACCCAAACAGGGCCAGCATGAGCAGTTCTTC. The chain joins TRBV7-9 to TRBJ2-1, with D possibly TRBD1 on 6 matching bases. The length of the CDR3 is 16 residues. Looked up from germline, CDR1 is SEHNR and CDR2 is FQNEAQ (reference sequence). Trimming took off 4 bases at V and 8 bases at J, with 21 bases between the two ends.